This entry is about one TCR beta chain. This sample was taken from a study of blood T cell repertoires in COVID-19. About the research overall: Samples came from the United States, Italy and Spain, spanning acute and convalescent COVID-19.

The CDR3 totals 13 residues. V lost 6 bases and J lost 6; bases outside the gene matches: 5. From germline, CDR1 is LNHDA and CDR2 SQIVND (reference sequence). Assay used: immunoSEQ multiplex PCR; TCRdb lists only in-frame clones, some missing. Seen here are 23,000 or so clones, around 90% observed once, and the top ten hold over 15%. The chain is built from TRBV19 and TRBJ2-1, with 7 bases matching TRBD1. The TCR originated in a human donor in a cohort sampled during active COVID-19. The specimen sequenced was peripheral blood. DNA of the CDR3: TGTGCCAGTAGAAGGGACAGTTCCAATGAGCAGTTCTTC. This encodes CASRRDSSNEQFF. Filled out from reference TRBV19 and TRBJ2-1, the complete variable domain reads DGGITQSPKYLFRKEGQNVTLSCEQNLNHDAMYWYRQDPGQGLRLIYYSQIVNDFQKGDIAEGYSVSREKKESFPLTVTSAQKNPTAFYLCASRRDSSNEQFFGPGTRLTVL.